A single T cell receptor (beta chain) is shown here with its context. What it recognizes is unknown. The germline V gene has CDR1 SGDLS and CDR2 YYNGEE. The CDR3 is 15 amino acids. Trimming took 4 bases from V and 6 from J; bases not matched to a gene: 12. The data are from a study of PD-1 blockade in classical Hodgkin lymphoma. Study-level points and caveats: The study found complete responders had baseline diversity similar to newly diagnosed patients. It was CD4+ TCR diversity, not CD8+, that rose significantly by C4D1. Any patient who commenced nivolumab under 1 year after ASCT was excluded.

Method: immunoSEQ multiplex PCR; TCRdb's copy keeps in-frame clones and lacks some. The sample carries approximately 90,000 clones, around 80% recorded once. Regarding time point: cycle 4 day 1 (C4D1), after more than five weeks of nivolumab. Every patient was affected by relapse after autologous stem cell transplantation, while exposure to brentuximab vedotin was not uniform. Patients showed best responses of complete response, partial response or progressive disease. This receptor was identified in a human donor with classical Hodgkin lymphoma. Sequencing was performed on peripheral blood mononuclear cells (PBMCs), taken before the fourth cycle of nivolumab. The J gene is TRBJ1-2, the V gene TRBV9, with 7 nucleotides matching TRBD1. The CDR3 spells CASSPIGAGGDGYTF. DNA of the CDR3: TGTGCCAGCAGCCCGATTGGGGCAGGGGGTGATGGCTACACCTTC.